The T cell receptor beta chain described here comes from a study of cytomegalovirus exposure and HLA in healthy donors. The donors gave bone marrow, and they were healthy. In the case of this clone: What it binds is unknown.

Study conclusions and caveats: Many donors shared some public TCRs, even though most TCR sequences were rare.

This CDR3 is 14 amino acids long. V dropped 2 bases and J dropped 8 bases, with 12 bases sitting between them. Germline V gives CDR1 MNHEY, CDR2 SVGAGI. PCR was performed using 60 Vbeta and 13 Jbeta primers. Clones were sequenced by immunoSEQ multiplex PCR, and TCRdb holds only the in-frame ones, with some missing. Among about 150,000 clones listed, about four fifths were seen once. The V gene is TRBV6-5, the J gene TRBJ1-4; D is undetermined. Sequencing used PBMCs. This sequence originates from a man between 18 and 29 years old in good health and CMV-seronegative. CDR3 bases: TGTGCCAGCAGTTACGACCTGGAGAGCGAAAAACTGTTTTTT. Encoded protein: CASSYDLESEKLFF.